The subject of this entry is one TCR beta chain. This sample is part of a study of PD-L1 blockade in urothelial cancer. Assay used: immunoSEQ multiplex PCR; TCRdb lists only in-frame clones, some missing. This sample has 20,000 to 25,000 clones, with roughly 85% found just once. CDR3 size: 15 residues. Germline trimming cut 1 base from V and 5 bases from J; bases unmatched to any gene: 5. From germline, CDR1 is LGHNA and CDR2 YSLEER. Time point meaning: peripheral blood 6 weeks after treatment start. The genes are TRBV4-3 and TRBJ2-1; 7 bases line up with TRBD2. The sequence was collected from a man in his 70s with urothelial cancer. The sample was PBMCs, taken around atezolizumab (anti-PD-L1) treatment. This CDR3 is CASSQGLAENNEQFF. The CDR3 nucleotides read TGCGCCAGCAGCCAAGGGCTAGCGGAAAACAATGAGCAGTTCTTC.